Following are 21 T cell receptor beta chains from one sample sequenced in a study of T cell changes during pregnancy in multiple sclerosis. Here immunoSEQ multiplex PCR was the method, and the copy in TCRdb shows in-frame clones only, minus some. The sample yields approximately 32,000 clones, roughly 89% seen once. Here the sequenced sample was CD8+ T cells from peripheral blood mononuclear cells, taken in the second trimester of pregnancy. The source of these receptors is a female donor with multiple sclerosis, enrolled in a pregnancy study.

This chain connects TRBV11-1 to TRBJ2-7, with a weak D call TRBD1 (6 bases). This CDR3 has 12 residues. V gave up 3 bases and J gave up 7 bases, with 10 bases separating them. The germline V gene has CDR1 SGHAT and CDR2 FQDESV (reference sequence). The CDR3, as DNA: TGTGCCAGCAGCTTTCCTACAGGGGAGCAGTACTTC. It is translated as CASSFPTGEQYF.

The rearrangement joins TRBV6-6 to TRBJ2-5; D perhaps matches TRBD2 (6 bases). Germline CDR1 reads MNHNY; CDR2 reads SVGAGI (reference sequence). Trimming removed 0 bases from V and 3 bases from J, with 11 bases in between. The CDR3 is 15 amino acids. CDR3 DNA: TGTGCCAGCAGTTACTCGAAAGCGGGTGAAGAGACCCAGTACTTC. Its translation: CASSYSKAGEETQYF.

This clone was seen a handful of times. The rearrangement joins TRBV10-1 to TRBJ1-1; 7 bases are a match to TRBD1. CDR3 size: 14 residues. The V gene's germline CDR1 is WNHNN and CDR2 SYGVQD (reference sequence). The junction had 2 bases not matched to a gene; V was cut back by 0 bases and J by 4 bases. CDR3 nucleotide sequence: TGCGCCAGCAGTGAGTCGGGGACAGCCACTGAAGCTTTCTTT. Translated: CASSESGTATEAFF.

This chain uses TRBV13 with TRBJ2-3, with a possible D match to TRBD2 (6 bases). Looked up from germline, CDR1 is PRHDT and CDR2 is FYEKMQ (reference sequence). The CDR3 covers 15 residues. Between the trimmed V and J ends, which lost 6 bases and 2 bases, there was a span of 15 bases. The chain's CDR3 is CASRTLAGHTDTQYF. The CDR3, as DNA: TGTGCCAGCAGAACCCTCGCGGGGCACACAGATACGCAGTATTTT.

V is TRBV18 and J is TRBJ2-5; maybe TRBD1 (6 bases). Looked up from germline, CDR1 is KGHSH and CDR2 is LQKENI. The CDR3 is 16 amino acids. The V end was cut by 2 bases, the J end by 2 bases, with 15 bases between. CDR3: CASSPYPGANQETQYF. As DNA, the CDR3 is TGTGCCAGCTCACCATATCCAGGGGCGAATCAAGAGACCCAGTACTTC.

The chain joins TRBV9 to TRBJ2-1, with 7 bases aligning to TRBD2. This CDR3 is built from 13 residues. In germline, CDR1 is SGDLS, CDR2 YYNGEE. The V segment lost 6 bases and the J segment 7 bases; nucleotides outside the gene matches: 7. CDR3 nucleotide sequence: TGTGCCAGCAACGAAGCGGGAAAGAATGAGCAGTTCTTC. As protein: CASNEAGKNEQFF.

J is TRBJ1-1 and V is TRBV6-6; 7 bases agree with TRBD1. In germline, CDR1 is MNHNY, CDR2 SVGAGI (reference sequence). The CDR3 extends over 14 amino acids. V shed 2 bases and J 6 bases; nucleotides not matched to a gene: 6. CDR3 nucleotide sequence: TGTGCCAGCAGTTACGGGGACAGCGGGTCTGAAGCTTTCTTT. This encodes CASSYGDSGSEAFF.

The chain employs TRBV9 and TRBJ2-1; 10 bases are shared with TRBD2. V lost 0 bases and J lost 4; bases outside the gene matches: 10. This CDR3 is 18 amino acids long. From germline, CDR1 is SGDLS and CDR2 YYNGEE. CDR3 DNA sequence: TGTGCCAGCAGCGTAGGTCTAGCGGGAGCCCCACCTTACAATGAGCAGTTCTTC. The encoded protein is CASSVGLAGAPPYNEQFF.

The rearrangement links TRBV6-6 to TRBJ2-7; 12 bases align to TRBD2. The CDR3 runs 16 residues. Germline V lookup: CDR1 MNHNY, CDR2 SVGAGI (reference sequence). The trim removed 4 bases at V and 4 bases at J, leaving 8 bases unmatched. The CDR3 loop reads CASSWMTSGSLYEQYF. The CDR3 DNA follows: TGTGCCAGCAGTTGGATGACTAGCGGGAGCTTATACGAGCAGTACTTC.

This clone was found once. This chain connects TRBV27 to TRBJ2-1; D is perhaps TRBD2 (7 bases). Trimming left V 5 bases short and J 6 bases short, with 11 bases between. CDR1 MNHEY and CDR2 SMNVEV come from the germline V gene (reference sequence). This CDR3 spans 13 amino acids. CDR3 coding DNA: TGTGCCAGCAGTACAGGGAGGGCCAATGAGCAGTTCTTC. Its translation: CASSTGRANEQFF.

V is TRBV2 and J is TRBJ2-5, with 8 bases identical to TRBD1. The trim removed 10 bases at V and 0 bases at J, leaving 7 bases unmatched. Germline V lookup: CDR1 SNHLY, CDR2 FYNNEI. The CDR3 extends over 14 amino acids. CDR3 DNA sequence: TGTGCCACCCCGGACAGGGCGTACCAAGAGACCCAGTACTTC. Protein: CATPDRAYQETQYF.

This chain joins TRBV7-9 and TRBJ2-3, with TRBD2 matching 7 bases. With 5 bases clipped from V and 2 bases from J, the junction kept 16 bases outside the gene matches. The CDR3 extends over 18 amino acids. Germline loops: CDR1 SEHNR, CDR2 FQNEAQ (reference sequence). The CDR3 nucleotides read TGTGCCAGCAGCCCGGGGAGGGTTGCTAGAGACCTCACAGATACGCAGTATTTT. This sequence encodes CASSPGRVARDLTDTQYF.

Only one count was recorded for this clone. V is TRBV9 and J is TRBJ2-3, with 7 bases fitting TRBD2. The V gene end was trimmed by 0 bases and the J gene end by 2 bases; junction bases not matched to a gene: 6. Germline V gene sequence: CDR1 SGDLS, CDR2 YYNGEE. The CDR3 spans 16 residues. The CDR3 region is CASSVDPAGNTDTQYF. Here the CDR3 DNA reads TGTGCCAGCAGCGTAGACCCAGCGGGGAACACAGATACGCAGTATTTT.

This clone counts as medium-sized. CDR3 sequence reads: CASSLDRLSPLHF. The CDR3 DNA follows: TGCGCCAGCAGCTTGGACAGGCTCTCACCCCTCCACTTT. The chain joins TRBV5-1 to TRBJ1-6; weak D call: TRBD1 (5 bases). V lost 0 bases, J lost 10 bases, and 8 bases lay in between. Germline CDR1 SGHRS, CDR2 YFSETQ. The CDR3 length is 13 residues.

This chain joins TRBV5-1 and TRBJ2-1; TRBD2 matches 11 bases. In germline, CDR1 is SGHRS, CDR2 YFSETQ. The CDR3 length is 15 residues. The V segment lost 4 bases and the J segment 7 bases; nucleotides outside the gene matches: 7. The CDR3 sequence is CASSDRLAGLNEQFF. CDR3 DNA: TGCGCCAGCAGCGACCGACTAGCGGGGCTAAATGAGCAGTTCTTC.

The count of this clone is one. CDR3: CASSYTYGTSGGGTYEQYF. The CDR3 bases are TGCGCCAGCAGCTACACGTACGGGACTAGCGGAGGGGGGACCTACGAGCAGTACTTC. The chain combines TRBV5-1 with TRBJ2-7; 11 nucleotides align to TRBD2. Germline CDR1 reads SGHRS; CDR2 reads YFSETQ. Germline trimming cut 3 bases from V and 2 bases from J; bases unmatched to any gene: 16. The CDR3 has 19 residues.

The J gene is TRBJ2-2, the V gene TRBV6-6, with D tentatively TRBD2 (6 bases). This CDR3 contains 15 residues. The germline V and J ends were trimmed by 6 bases and 9 bases, with 20 bases remaining between them. CDR1 is MNHNY, CDR2 SVGAGI, per germline (reference sequence). The CDR3 here is CASSLPDRGLWELFF. DNA of the CDR3: TGTGCCAGCAGCCTTCCGGACCGGGGACTGTGGGAGCTGTTTTTT.

This chain uses TRBV5-4 with TRBJ2-1, with 8 bases identical to TRBD2. Trimming at V came to 4 bases and at J to 8 bases, leaving 11 bases not matched to a gene. The CDR3 has 15 residues. The germline V gene has CDR1 SGHNT and CDR2 YYREEE (reference sequence). The CDR3 DNA reads TGTGCCAGCAGCCTCAAGCGGGAGACGATGGATGAGCAGTTCTTC. The encoded protein is CASSLKRETMDEQFF.

The rearrangement links TRBV6-1 to TRBJ2-7, with D tentatively TRBD2 (5 bases). Trimming took off 7 bases at V and 4 bases at J, with 20 bases between the two ends. This CDR3 comprises 15 residues. Germline V lookup: CDR1 MNHNS, CDR2 SASEGT. The CDR3 DNA is TGTGCCAGCACCCCTCGAGCCCGGGATCGGTACGAGCAGTACTTC. The encoded protein is CASTPRARDRYEQYF.

V and J are TRBV9 and TRBJ2-7; the D gene is possibly TRBD1 (6 bases). Germline V gives CDR1 SGDLS, CDR2 YYNGEE. CDR3 size: 14 residues. The ends were cut back, 4 bases at V and 2 bases at J, with 13 bases in the middle. CDR3 bases: TGTGCCAGCAGCCCCCGGGACACCGCCTACGAGCAGTACTTC. This translates into CASSPRDTAYEQYF.

This clone appeared a few times. The chain employs TRBV4-1 and TRBJ2-1, with D possibly being TRBD1 (6 bases). Germline assignment: CDR1 MGHRA and CDR2 YSYEKL. V was clipped by 1 base and J by 8 bases, with 12 bases between them. The CDR3 covers 14 residues. The CDR3 sequence: CASSQARGSDEQFF. Written as DNA, the CDR3 is TGCGCCAGCAGCCAAGCCAGGGGTTCCGATGAGCAGTTCTTC.